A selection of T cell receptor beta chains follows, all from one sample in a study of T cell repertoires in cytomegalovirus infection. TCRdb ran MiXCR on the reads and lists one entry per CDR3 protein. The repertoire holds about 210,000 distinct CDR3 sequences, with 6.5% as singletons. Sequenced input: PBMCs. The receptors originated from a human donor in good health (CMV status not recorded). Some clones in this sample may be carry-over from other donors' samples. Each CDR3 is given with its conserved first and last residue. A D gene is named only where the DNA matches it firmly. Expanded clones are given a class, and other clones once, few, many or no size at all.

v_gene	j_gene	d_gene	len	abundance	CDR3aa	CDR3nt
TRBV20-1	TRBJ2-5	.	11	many	CSASSEETQYF	TGCAGTGCTTCTAGCGAAGAGACCCAGTACTTC
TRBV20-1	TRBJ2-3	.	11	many	CSAPKADTQYF	TGCAGTGCCCCGAAGGCAGATACGCAGTATTTT
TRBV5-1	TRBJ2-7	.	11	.	CASSLTDEQYF	TGCGCCAGCAGCTTGACTGACGAGCAGTACTTC
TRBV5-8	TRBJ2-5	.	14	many	CASSLTGSPETQYF	TGTGCCAGCAGCTTGACCGGATCCCCGGAGACCCAGTACTTC
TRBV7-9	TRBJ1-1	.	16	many	CASSIQVRGPGTEAFF	TGTGCCAGCAGCATACAAGTCAGGGGCCCTGGCACTGAAGCTTTCTTT
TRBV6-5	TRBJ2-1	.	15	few	CASSRSRGGLNEQFF	TGTGCCAGCAGTCGATCACGCGGGGGCCTCAATGAGCAGTTCTTC
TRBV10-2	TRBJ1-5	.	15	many	CASSESRMLDQPQHF	TGCGCCAGCAGTGAGTCACGGATGCTGGATCAGCCCCAGCATTTT
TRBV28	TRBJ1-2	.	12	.	CASSGGNYGYTF	TGTGCCAGCAGCGGAGGGAACTATGGCTACACCTTC
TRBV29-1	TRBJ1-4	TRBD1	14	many	CSVAATGGAEKLFF	TGCAGCGTGGCAGCTACAGGGGGAGCTGAAAAACTGTTTTTT
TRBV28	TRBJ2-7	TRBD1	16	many	CASSSTGTGRSYEQYF	TGTGCCAGCAGTTCTACCGGGACAGGGAGATCCTACGAGCAGTACTTC
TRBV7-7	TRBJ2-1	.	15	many	CASSLDGGSYNEQFF	TGTGCCAGCAGCTTAGATGGCGGATCCTACAATGAGCAGTTCTTC
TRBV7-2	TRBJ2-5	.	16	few	CASRFRSKAGQETQYF	TGTGCCAGCAGATTCCGCTCTAAGGCGGGCCAAGAGACCCAGTACTTC
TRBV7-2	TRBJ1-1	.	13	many	CASSPEGYGGAFF	TGTGCCAGCAGCCCCGAGGGGTACGGAGGGGCTTTCTTT
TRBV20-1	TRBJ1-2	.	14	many	CSASRQGLNYGYTF	TGCAGTGCTAGTCGGCAGGGCCTTAACTATGGCTACACCTTC
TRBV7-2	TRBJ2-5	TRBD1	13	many	CASSPDRRETQYF	TGTGCCAGCAGCCCGGACAGGCGAGAGACCCAGTACTTC
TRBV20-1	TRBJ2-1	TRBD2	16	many	CSASPPSSGGLNEQFF	TGCAGTGCTAGCCCCCCAAGCAGCGGGGGGTTGAATGAGCAGTTCTTC
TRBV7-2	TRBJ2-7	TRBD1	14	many	CASSPGQVTYEQYF	TGTGCCAGCAGCCCAGGACAGGTTACCTACGAGCAGTACTTC
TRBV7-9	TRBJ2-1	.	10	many	CASSLTEQFF	TGTGCCAGCAGCTTAACTGAGCAGTTCTTC
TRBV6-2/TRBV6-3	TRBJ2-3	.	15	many	CASSPWSGEGDTQYF	TGTGCCAGCAGTCCATGGTCTGGAGAAGGAGATACGCAGTATTTT
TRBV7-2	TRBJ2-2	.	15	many	CASSLGGRNTGELFF	TGTGCCAGCAGCTTGGGGGGACGGAACACCGGGGAGCTGTTTTTT
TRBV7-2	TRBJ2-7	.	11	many	CASSSLHEQYF	TGTGCCAGCAGCAGCCTCCACGAGCAGTACTTC
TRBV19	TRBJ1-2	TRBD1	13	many	CASSTGQRHGYTF	TGTGCCAGCAGTACGGGACAGCGTCATGGCTACACCTTC
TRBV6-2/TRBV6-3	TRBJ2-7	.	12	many	CASSRGVYEQYF	TGTGCCAGCAGTCGCGGGGTCTACGAGCAGTACTTC